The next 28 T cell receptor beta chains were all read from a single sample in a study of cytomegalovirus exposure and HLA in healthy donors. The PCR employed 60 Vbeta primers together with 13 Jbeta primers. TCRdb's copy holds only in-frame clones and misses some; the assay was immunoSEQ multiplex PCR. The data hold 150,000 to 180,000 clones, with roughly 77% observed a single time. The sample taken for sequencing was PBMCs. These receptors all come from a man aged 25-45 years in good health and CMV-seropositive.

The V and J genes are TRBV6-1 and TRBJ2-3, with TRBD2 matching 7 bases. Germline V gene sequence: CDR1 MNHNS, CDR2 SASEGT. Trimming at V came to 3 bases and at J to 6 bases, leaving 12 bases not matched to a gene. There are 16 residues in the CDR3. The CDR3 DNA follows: TGTGCCAGCAGTGACCCCTCGGGACTACTCTTGGATACGCAGTATTTT. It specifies CASSDPSGLLLDTQYF.

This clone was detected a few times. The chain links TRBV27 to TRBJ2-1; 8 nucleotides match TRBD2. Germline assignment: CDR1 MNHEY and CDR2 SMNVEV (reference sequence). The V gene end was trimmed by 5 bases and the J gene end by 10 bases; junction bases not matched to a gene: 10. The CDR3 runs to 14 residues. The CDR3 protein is CASSPGTSIWEQFF. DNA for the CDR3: TGTGCCAGCAGTCCGGGGACTAGTATCTGGGAGCAGTTCTTC.

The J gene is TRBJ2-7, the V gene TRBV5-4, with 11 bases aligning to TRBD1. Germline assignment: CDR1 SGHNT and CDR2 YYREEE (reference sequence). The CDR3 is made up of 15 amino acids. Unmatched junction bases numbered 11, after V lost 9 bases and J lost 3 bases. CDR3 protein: CAIEVGGTGGYEQYF. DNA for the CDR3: TGTGCCATAGAGGTGGGAGGGACAGGGGGCTACGAGCAGTACTTC.

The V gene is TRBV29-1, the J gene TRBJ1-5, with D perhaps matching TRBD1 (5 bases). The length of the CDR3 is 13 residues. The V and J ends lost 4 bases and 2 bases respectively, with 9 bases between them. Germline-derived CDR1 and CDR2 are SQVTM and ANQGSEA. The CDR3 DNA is TGCAGCGTTGGTACAGGCCGCAATCAGCCCCAGCATTTT. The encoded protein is CSVGTGRNQPQHF.

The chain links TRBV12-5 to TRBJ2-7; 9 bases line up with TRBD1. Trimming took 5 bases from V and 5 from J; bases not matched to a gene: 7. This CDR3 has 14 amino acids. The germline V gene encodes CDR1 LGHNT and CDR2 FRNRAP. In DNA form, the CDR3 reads TGTGCTAGTGGTCCAGGACAGGGGAAGAACGAGCAGTACTTC. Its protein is CASGPGQGKNEQYF.

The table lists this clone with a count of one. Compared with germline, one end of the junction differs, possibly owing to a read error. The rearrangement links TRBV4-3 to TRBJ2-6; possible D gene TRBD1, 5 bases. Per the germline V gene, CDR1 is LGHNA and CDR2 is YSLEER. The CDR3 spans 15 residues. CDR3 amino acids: CASSQGLSGANGLTF. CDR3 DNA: TGCGCCAGCAGCCAAGGTCTCTCTGGGGCCAACGGCCTGACTTTC.

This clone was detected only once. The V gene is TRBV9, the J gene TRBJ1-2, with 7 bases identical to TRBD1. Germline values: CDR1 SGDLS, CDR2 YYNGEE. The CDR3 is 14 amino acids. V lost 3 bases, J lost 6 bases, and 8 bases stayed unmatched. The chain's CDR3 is CASSARQGRDGYTF. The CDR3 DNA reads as TGTGCCAGCAGCGCCCGACAGGGACGAGATGGCTACACCTTC.

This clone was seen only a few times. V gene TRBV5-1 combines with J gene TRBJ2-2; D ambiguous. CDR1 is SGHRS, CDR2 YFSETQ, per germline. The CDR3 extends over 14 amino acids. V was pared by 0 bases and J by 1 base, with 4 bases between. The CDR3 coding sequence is TGCGCCAGCAGCTTGGGAGGGAACACCGGGGAGCTGTTTTTT. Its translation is CASSLGGNTGELFF.

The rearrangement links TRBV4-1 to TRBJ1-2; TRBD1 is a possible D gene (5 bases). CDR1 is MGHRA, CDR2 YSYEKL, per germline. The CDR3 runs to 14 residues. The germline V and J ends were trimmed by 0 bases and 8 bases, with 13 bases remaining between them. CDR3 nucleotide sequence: TGCGCCAGCAGCCAAGAGGGGGGAGTTATCGGCTACACCTTC. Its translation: CASSQEGGVIGYTF.

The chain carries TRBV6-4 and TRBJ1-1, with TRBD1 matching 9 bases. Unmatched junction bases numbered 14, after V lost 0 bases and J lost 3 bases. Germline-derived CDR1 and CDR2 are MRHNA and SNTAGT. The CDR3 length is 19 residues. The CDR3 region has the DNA TGTGCCAGCAGTGACTCGAGTTCCGGGACAGGGCTCTATTACACTGAAGCTTTCTTT. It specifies CASSDSSSGTGLYYTEAFF.

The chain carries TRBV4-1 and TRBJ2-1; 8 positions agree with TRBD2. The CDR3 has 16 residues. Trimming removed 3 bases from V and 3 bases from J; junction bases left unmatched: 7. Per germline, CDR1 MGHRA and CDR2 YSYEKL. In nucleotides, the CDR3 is TGCGCCAGCAGCCAGGGGGGACTAGGATACTACAATGAGCAGTTCTTC. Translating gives CASSQGGLGYYNEQFF.

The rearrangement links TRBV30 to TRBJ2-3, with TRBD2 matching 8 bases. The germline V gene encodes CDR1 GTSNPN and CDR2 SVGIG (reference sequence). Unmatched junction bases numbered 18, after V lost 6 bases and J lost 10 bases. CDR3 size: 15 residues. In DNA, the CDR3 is TGTGCCTGTCCGACGGGACTAGGGAGGGATGGGGCGCAGTATTTT. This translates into CACPTGLGRDGAQYF.

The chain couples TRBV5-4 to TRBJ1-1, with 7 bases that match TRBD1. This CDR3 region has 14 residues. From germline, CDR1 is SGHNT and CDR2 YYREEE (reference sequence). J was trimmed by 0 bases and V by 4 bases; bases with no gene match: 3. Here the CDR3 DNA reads TGTGCCAGCAGCCCGGGACAGATGAACACTGAAGCTTTCTTT. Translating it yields CASSPGQMNTEAFF.

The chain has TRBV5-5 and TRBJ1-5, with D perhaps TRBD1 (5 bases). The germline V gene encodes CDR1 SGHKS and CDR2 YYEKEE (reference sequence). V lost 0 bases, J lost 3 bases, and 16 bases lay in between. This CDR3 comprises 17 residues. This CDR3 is CASSLAWLQGHNQPQHF. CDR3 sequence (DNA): TGTGCCAGCAGCTTGGCCTGGCTCCAGGGCCACAATCAGCCCCAGCATTTT.

Here the CDR3 reads CASSHEAGQGAFGYTF. CDR3 in DNA: TGCGCCAGCAGCCACGAGGCGGGACAGGGGGCGTTTGGCTACACCTTC. The V gene is TRBV5-1, the J gene TRBJ1-2, with 12 bases lining up with TRBD1. The CDR3 is 16 residues long. The junction had 11 bases not matched to a gene; V was cut back by 4 bases and J by 7 bases. Germline assignment: CDR1 SGHRS and CDR2 YFSETQ.

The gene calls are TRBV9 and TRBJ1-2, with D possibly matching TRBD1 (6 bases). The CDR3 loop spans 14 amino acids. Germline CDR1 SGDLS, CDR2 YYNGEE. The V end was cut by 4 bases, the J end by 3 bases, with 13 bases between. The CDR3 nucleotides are TGTGCCAGCAGCACCCAGACAGGATACTATGGCTACACCTTC. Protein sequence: CASSTQTGYYGYTF.

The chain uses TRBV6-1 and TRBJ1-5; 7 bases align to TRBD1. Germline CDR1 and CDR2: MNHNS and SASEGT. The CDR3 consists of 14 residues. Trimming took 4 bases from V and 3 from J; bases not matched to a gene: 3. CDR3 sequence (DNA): TGTGCCAGCAGTGGGACAGGCCTCAATCAGCCCCAGCATTTT. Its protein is CASSGTGLNQPQHF.

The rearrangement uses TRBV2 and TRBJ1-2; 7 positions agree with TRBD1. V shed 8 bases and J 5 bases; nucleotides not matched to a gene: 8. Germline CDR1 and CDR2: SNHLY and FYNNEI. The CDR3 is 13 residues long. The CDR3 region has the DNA TGTGCCAGCGGGACCGGGACAGATTATGGCTACACCTTC. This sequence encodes CASGTGTDYGYTF.

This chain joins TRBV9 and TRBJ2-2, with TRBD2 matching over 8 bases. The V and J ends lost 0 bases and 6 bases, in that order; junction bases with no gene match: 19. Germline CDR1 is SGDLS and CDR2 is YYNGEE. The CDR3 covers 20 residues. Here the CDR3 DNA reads TGTGCCAGCAGCGTAGCTTTCGCGACTGACGGGGGGGCCCACGCCGGGGAGCTGTTTTTT. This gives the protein CASSVAFATDGGAHAGELFF. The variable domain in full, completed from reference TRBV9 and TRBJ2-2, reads DSGVTQTPKHLITATGQRVTLRCSPRSGDLSVYWYQQSLDQGLQFLIQYYNGEERAKGNILERFSAQQFPDLHSELNLSSLELGDSALYFCASSVAFATDGGAHAGELFFGEGSRLTVL.

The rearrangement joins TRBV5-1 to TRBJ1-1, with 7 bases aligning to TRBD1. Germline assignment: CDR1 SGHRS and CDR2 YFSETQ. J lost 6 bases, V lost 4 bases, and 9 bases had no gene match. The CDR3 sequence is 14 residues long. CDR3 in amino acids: CASSLQGDLAEAFF. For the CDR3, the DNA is TGCGCCAGCAGCCTGCAGGGGGACCTCGCTGAAGCTTTCTTT.

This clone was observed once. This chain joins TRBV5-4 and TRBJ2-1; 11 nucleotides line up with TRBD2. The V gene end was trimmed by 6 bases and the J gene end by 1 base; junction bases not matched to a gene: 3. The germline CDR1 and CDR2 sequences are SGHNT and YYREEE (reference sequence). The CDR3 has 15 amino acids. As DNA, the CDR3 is TGTGCCAGCACCCTAGCGGGGGGATCCTACAATGAGCAGTTCTTC. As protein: CASTLAGGSYNEQFF.

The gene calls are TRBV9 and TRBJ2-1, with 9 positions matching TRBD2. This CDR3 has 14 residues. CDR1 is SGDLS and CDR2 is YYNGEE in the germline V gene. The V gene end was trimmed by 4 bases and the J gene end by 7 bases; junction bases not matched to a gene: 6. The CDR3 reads CASSFGTSKNEQFF. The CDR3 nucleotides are TGTGCCAGCAGCTTCGGGACTAGCAAAAATGAGCAGTTCTTC.

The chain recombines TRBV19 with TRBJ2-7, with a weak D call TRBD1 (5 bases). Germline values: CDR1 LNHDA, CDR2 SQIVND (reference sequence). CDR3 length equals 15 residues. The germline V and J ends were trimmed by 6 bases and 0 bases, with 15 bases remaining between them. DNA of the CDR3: TGTGCCAGTAGCCTCCTCCAGGGATCCTCCTACGAGCAGTACTTC. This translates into CASSLLQGSSYEQYF. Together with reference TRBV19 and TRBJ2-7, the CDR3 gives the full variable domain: DGGITQSPKYLFRKEGQNVTLSCEQNLNHDAMYWYRQDPGQGLRLIYYSQIVNDFQKGDIAEGYSVSREKKESFPLTVTSAQKNPTAFYLCASSLLQGSSYEQYFGPGTRLTVT.

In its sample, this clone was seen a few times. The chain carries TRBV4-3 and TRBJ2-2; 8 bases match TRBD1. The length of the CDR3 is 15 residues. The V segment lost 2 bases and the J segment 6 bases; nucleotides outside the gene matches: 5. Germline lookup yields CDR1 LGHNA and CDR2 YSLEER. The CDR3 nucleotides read TGCGCCAGCAGCCAAACTCAGGGGGCGGCCGGGGAGCTGTTTTTT. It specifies CASSQTQGAAGELFF.

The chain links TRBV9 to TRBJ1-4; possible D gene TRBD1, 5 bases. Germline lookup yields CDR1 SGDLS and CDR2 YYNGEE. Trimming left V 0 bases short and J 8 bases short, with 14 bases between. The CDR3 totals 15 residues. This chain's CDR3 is CASSVASGFGEKLFF. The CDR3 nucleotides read TGTGCCAGCAGCGTAGCTTCAGGGTTCGGGGAAAAACTGTTTTTT.

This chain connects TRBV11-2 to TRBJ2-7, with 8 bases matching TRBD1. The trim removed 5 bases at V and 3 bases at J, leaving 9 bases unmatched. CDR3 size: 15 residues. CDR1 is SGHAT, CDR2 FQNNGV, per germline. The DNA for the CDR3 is TGTGCCAGCAGCATTCGGGACAGGAGAGACTACGAGCAGTACTTC. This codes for CASSIRDRRDYEQYF.

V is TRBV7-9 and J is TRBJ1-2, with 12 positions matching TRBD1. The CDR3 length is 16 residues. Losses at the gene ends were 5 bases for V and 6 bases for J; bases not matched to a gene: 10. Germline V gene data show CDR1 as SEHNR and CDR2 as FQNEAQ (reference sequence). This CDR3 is CASSPDGTGGANGYTF. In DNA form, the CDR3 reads TGTGCCAGCAGCCCGGACGGGACAGGGGGCGCGAATGGCTACACCTTC. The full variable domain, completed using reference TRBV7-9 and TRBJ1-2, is DTGVSQNPRHKITKRGQNVTFRCDPISEHNRLYWYRQTLGQGPEFLTYFQNEAQLEKSRLLSDRFSAERPKGSFSTLEIQRTEQGDSAMYLCASSPDGTGGANGYTFGSGTRLTVV.

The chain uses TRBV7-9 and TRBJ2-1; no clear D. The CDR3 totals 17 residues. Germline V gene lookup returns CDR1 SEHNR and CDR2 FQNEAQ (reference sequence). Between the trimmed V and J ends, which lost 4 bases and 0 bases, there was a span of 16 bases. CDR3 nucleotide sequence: TGTGCCAGCAGCTCCCGACTCCCCCGGGTCTCCTACAATGAGCAGTTCTTC. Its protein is CASSSRLPRVSYNEQFF.